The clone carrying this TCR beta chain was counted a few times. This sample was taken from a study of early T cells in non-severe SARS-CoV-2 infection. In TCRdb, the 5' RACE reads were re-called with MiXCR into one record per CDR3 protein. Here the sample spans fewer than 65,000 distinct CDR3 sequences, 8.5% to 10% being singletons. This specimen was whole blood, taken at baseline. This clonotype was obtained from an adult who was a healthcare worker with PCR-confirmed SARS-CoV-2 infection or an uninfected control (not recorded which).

The CDR3 sequence: CSAAPPGEQFF. In DNA, the CDR3 is TGCAGCGCCGCCCCTCCGGGCGAGCAGTTCTTC. This rearrangement joins TRBV29-1 to TRBJ2-1; D is ambiguous. Germline V gives CDR1 SQVTM, CDR2 ANQGSEA. The CDR3 contains 11 residues. The germline V and J ends were trimmed by 7 bases and 10 bases, with 14 bases remaining between them.